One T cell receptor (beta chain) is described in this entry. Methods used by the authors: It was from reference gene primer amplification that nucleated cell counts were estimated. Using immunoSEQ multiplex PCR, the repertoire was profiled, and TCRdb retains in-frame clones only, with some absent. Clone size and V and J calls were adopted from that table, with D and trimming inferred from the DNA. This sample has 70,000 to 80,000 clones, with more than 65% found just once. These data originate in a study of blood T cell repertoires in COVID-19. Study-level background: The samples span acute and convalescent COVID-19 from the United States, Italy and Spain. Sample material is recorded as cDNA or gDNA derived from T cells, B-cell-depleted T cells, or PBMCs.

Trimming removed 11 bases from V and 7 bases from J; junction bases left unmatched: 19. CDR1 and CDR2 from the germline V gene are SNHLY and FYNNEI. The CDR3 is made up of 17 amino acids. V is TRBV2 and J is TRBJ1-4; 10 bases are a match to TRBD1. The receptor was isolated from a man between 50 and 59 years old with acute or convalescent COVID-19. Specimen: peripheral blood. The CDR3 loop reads CASGVTRDRGRREKLFF. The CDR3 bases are TGTGCCTCGGGGGTAACCCGGGACAGGGGACGACGTGAAAAACTGTTTTTT.